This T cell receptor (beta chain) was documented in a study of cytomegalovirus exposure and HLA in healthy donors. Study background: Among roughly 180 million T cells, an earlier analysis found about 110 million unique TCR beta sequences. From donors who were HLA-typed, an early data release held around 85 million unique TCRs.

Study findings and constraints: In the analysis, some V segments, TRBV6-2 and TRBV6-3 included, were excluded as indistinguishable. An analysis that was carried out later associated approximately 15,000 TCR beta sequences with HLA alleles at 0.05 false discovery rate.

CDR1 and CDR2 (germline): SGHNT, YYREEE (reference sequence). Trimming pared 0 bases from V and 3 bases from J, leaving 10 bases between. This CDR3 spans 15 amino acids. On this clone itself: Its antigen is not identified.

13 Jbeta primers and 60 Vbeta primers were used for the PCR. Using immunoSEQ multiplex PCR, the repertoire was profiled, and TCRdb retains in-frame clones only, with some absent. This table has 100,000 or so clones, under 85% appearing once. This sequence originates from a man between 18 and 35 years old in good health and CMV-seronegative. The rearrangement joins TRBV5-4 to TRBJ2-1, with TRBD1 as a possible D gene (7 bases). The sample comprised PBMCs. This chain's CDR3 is CASSLEQGGYNEQFF. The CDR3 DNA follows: TGTGCCAGCAGCTTGGAGCAGGGGGGCTACAATGAGCAGTTCTTC.